The rows below give T cell receptor beta chains drawn from one sample of a study of Graves' ophthalmopathy and Graves' hyperthyroidism. TCRdb analysed the multiplex PCR reads with MiXCR anew, one entry per CDR3 protein. The sample has more than 150,000 distinct CDR3 sequences, approximately 38% seen once. The sequenced sample consisted of peripheral blood. These receptors were obtained from a woman in her 40s with Graves' ophthalmopathy. Each CDR3 is given with its conserved first and last residue.

j_call v_call cdr3_aa
TRBJ1-2 TRBV28 CASQDRGQWGYTF
TRBJ1-5 TRBV6-2/TRBV6-3 CASRTGQGLQPQHF
TRBJ2-7 TRBV11-2 CASRPTSLYEQYF
TRBJ1-3 TRBV6-1 CASLPRHSGNTIYF
TRBJ1-1 TRBV12-3/TRBV12-4 CASSFDWGRNTEAFF
TRBJ1-5 TRBV7-6 CASSPDRFGQPQHF
TRBJ2-7 TRBV24-1 CATSSGLAVEQYF
TRBJ1-1 TRBV19 CASSTPTIRPEAFF
TRBJ2-7 TRBV28 CASSLELKEGGVSSYEQYF
TRBJ2-2 TRBV6-5 CASSSLGTFGELFF
TRBJ1-1 TRBV20-1 CSARPGQVGEAFF
TRBJ2-7 TRBV6-2/TRBV6-3 CASSSLGESDEQYF
TRBJ2-7 TRBV27 CASWRFGYEQYF
TRBJ2-5 TRBV7-8 CASSLTTSGTETQYF
TRBJ2-7 TRBV2 CASAGAYEQYF
TRBJ2-2 TRBV5-1 CASSLNSGTDTGELFF
TRBJ1-1 TRBV6-1 CASSERQGRVGAFF
TRBJ2-2 TRBV6-2/TRBV6-3 CASSKPTDLLGELFF
TRBJ2-7 TRBV7-2 CASSGRGGDYEQYF
TRBJ1-1 TRBV6-1 CASKEGWQGTAEAFF
TRBJ2-2 TRBV6-4 CASRDRGARRNTGELFF
TRBJ1-2 TRBV6-1 CASSPNSPGERGYTF
TRBJ1-1 TRBV5-5 CASSLGGIFAFF
TRBJ2-4 TRBV2 CASSDRLAKNIQYF
TRBJ1-1 TRBV12-3/TRBV12-4 CASSLQGVTAFF
TRBJ1-1 TRBV7-8 CASRPDRWGVNTEAFF
TRBJ2-7 TRBV29-1 CSAGQGAFYEQYF
TRBJ2-4 TRBV28 CASRPGQGGKNIQYF
TRBJ1-6 TRBV30 CAWKRQGDSPLHF
TRBJ2-5 TRBV6-1 CASSEGRWANQETQYF
TRBJ1-1 TRBV30 CAWSKLGQSNTEAFF
TRBJ2-5 TRBV28 CASSSFEWGKTQYF
TRBJ2-7 TRBV12-3/TRBV12-4 CASAKGTGSYGQYF
TRBJ2-7 TRBV28 CASRIMGVYEQYF
TRBJ2-5 TRBV10-3 CATSATPQLETQYF
TRBJ2-5 TRBV15 CATSSKREGWETQYF
TRBJ1-5 TRBV10-3 CAISGGQGIGNQPQHF
TRBJ2-2 TRBV5-1 CASSRKTPGLAGRTGELFF
TRBJ2-7 TRBV12-3/TRBV12-4 CASSFKAGGAYEQYF
TRBJ2-7 TRBV6-1 CASSPGQGRAEQYF
TRBJ1-1 TRBV12-3/TRBV12-4 CASSQQDGNTEAFF
TRBJ2-7 TRBV11-1 CASSLEYNSFSYEQYF
TRBJ2-7 TRBV13 CASTNHPPGQGPYEQYF
TRBJ2-7 TRBV7-6 CASSLMTPRGSEQYF
TRBJ1-1 TRBV28 CASSPSDGQGNTEAFF
TRBJ2-4 TRBV12-3/TRBV12-4 CASSYRLRDIQYF
TRBJ1-1 TRBV6-1 CASSPSYKPNTEAFF
TRBJ2-7 TRBV6-2/TRBV6-3 CASSFSGGNEQYF
TRBJ1-6 TRBV6-1 CASSSPLHF
TRBJ2-5 TRBV7-2 CASSPPGGGETQYF